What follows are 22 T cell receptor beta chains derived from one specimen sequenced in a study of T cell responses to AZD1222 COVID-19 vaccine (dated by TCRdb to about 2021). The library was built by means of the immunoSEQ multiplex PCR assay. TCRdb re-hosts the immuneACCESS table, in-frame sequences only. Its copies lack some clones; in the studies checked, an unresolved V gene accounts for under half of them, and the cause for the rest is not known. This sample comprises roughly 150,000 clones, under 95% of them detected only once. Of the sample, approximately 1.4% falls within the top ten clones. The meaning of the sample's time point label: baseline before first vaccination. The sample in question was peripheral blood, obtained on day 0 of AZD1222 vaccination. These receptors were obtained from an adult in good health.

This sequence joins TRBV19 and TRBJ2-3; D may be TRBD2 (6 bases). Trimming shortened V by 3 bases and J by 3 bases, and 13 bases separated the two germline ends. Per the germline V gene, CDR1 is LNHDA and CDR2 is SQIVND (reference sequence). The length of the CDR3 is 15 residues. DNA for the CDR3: TGTGCCAGTAGTATCCTGGGTGGGACTACAGATACGCAGTATTTT. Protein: CASSILGGTTDTQYF.

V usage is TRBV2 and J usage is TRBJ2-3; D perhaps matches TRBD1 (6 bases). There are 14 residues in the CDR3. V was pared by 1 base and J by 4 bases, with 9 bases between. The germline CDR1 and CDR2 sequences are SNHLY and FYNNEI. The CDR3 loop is CASSEEQGADTQYF. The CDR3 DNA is TGTGCCAGCAGTGAAGAACAGGGTGCAGATACGCAGTATTTT.

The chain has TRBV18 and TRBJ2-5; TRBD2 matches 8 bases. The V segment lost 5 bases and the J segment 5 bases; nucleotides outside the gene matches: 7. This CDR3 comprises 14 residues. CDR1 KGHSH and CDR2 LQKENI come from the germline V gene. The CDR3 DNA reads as TGTGCCAGCTCAATCGTCTTAGCGGGGGAGACCCAGTACTTC. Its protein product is CASSIVLAGETQYF.

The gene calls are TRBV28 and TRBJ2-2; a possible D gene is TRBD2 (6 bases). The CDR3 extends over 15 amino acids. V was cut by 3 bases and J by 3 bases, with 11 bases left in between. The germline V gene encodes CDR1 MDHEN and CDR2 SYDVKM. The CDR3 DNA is TGTGCCAGCAGTTTCGACGGCGGGGACACCGGGGAGCTGTTTTTT. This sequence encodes CASSFDGGDTGELFF.

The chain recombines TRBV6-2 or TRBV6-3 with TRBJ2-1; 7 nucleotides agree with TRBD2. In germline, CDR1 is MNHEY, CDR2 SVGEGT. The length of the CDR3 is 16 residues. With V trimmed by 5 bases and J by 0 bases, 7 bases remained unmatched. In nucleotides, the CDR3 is TGTGCCAGCAGTCACCCGCGGACTAGCTCCTACAATGAGCAGTTCTTC. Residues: CASSHPRTSSYNEQFF.

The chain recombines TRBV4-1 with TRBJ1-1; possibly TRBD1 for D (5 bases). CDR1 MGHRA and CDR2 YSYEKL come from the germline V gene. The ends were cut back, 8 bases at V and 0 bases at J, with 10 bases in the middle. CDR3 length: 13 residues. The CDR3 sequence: CASGWGMNTEAFF. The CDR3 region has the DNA TGCGCCAGCGGTTGGGGGATGAACACTGAAGCTTTCTTT.

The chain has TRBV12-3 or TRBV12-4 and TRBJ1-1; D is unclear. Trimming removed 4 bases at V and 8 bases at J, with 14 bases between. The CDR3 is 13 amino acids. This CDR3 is CASSSPPRPEAFF. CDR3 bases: TGTGCCAGCAGTTCGCCCCCGAGACCCGAAGCTTTCTTT.

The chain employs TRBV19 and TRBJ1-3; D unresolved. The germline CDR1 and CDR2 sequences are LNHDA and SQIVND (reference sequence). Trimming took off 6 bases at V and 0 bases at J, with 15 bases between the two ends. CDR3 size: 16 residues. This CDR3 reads CASSTLGPRSGNTIYF. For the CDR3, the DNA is TGTGCCAGTAGCACCCTCGGACCGCGCTCTGGAAACACCATATATTTT. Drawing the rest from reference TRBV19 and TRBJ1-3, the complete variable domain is DGGITQSPKYLFRKEGQNVTLSCEQNLNHDAMYWYRQDPGQGLRLIYYSQIVNDFQKGDIAEGYSVSREKKESFPLTVTSAQKNPTAFYLCASSTLGPRSGNTIYFGEGSWLTVV.

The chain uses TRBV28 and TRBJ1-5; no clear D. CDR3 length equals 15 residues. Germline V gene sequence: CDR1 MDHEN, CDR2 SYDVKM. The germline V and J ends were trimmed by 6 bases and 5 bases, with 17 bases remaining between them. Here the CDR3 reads CASSTLLGRHQPQHF. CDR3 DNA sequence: TGTGCCAGCAGCACCTTGTTGGGGAGGCATCAGCCCCAGCATTTT.

The CDR3 loop reads CASSQEMGGVSTDTQYF. The DNA of the CDR3 is TGCGCCAGCAGCCAAGAGATGGGGGGAGTGAGCACAGATACGCAGTATTTT. The chain links TRBV4-3 to TRBJ2-3; possibly TRBD2 for D (6 bases). Trimming removed 0 bases at V and 0 bases at J, with 13 bases between. CDR1 is LGHNA, CDR2 YSLEER, per germline. The CDR3 runs 17 residues.

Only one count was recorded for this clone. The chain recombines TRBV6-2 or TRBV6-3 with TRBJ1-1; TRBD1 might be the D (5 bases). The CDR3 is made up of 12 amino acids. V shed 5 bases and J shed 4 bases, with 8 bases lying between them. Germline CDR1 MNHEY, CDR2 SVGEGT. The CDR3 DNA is TGTGCCAGCAGTCACAGGCCCACTGAAGCTTTCTTT. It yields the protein CASSHRPTEAFF.

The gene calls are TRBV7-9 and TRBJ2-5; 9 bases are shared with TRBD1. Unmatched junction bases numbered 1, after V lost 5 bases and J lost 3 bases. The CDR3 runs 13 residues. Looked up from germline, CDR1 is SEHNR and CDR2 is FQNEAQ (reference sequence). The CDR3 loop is CASSRTGEETQYF. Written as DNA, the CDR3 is TGTGCCAGCAGCCGGACAGGGGAAGAGACCCAGTACTTC.

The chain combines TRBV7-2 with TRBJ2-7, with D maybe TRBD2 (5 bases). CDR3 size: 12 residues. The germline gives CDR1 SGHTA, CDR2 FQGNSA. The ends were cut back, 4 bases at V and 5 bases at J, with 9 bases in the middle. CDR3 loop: CASSSPGNEQYF. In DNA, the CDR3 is TGTGCCAGCAGCTCCCCGGGGAACGAGCAGTACTTC.

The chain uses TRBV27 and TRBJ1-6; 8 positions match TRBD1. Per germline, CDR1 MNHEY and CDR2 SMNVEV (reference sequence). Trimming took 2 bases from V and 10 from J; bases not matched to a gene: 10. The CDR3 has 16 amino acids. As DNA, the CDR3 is TGTGCCAGCAGTTTAACGCAGGGGGCAGTAAGGTCACCCCTCCACTTT. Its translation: CASSLTQGAVRSPLHF.

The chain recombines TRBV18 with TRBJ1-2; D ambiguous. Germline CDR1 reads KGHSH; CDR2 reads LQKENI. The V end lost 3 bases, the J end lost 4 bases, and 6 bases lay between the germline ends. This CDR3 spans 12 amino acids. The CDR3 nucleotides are TGTGCCAGCTCACCCAGCGGCTATGGCTACACCTTC. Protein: CASSPSGYGYTF.

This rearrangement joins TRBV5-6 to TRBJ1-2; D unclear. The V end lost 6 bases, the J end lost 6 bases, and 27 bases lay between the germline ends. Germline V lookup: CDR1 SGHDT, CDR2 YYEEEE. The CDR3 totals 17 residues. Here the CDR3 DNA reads TGTGCCAGCACCTTTAGGGCCGCGGGGAACCCTAGGGATGGCTACACCTTC. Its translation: CASTFRAAGNPRDGYTF. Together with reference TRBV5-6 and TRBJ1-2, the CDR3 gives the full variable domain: DAGVTQSPTHLIKTRGQQVTLRCSPKSGHDTVSWYQQALGQGPQFIFQYYEEEERQRGNFPDRFSGHQFPNYSSELNVNALLLGDSALYLCASTFRAAGNPRDGYTFGSGTRLTVV.

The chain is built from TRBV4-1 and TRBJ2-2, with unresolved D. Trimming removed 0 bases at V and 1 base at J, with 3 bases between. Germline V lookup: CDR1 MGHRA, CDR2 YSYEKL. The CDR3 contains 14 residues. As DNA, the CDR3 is TGCGCCAGCAGCCAAGATAGGAACACCGGGGAGCTGTTTTTT. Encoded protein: CASSQDRNTGELFF.

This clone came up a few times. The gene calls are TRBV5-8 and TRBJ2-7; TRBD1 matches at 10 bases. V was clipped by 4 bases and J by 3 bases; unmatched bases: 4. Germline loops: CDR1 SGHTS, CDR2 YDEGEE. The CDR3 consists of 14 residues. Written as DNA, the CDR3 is TGTGCCAGCAGCCGGACAGGGGGAAGCTACGAGCAGTACTTC. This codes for CASSRTGGSYEQYF.

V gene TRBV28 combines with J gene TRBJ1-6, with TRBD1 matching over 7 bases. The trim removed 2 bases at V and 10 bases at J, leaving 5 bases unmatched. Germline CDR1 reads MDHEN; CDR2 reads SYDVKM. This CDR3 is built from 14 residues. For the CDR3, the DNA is TGTGCCAGCAGTTTAGGCCAGGGGGGCTCACCCCTCCACTTT. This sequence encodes CASSLGQGGSPLHF.

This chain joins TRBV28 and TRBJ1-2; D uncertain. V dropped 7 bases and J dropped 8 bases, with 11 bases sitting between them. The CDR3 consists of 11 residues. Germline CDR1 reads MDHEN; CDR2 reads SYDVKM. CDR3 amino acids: CASTRPPGYTF. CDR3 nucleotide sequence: TGTGCCAGCACCCGACCCCCAGGCTACACCTTC.

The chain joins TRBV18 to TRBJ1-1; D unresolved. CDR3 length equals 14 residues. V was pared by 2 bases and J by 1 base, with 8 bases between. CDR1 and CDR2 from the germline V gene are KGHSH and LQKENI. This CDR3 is CASSPTPQNTEAFF. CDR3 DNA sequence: TGTGCCAGCTCACCAACCCCCCAGAACACTGAAGCTTTCTTT.

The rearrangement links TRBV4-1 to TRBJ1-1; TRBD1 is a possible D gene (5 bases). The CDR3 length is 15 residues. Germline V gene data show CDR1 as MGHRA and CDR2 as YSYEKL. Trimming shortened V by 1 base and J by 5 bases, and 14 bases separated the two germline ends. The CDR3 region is CASSQAQGAFTEAFF. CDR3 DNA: TGCGCCAGCAGCCAAGCCCAGGGTGCATTTACTGAAGCTTTCTTT.